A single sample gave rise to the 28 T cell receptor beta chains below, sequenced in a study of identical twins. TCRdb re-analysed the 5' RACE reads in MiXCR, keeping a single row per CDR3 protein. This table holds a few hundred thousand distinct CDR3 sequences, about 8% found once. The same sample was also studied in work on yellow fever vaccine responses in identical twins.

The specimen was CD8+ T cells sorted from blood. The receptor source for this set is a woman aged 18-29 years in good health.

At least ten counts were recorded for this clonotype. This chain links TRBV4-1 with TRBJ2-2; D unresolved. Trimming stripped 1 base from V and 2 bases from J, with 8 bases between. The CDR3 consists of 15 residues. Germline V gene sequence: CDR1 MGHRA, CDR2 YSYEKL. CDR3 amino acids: CASSQVVLNTGELFF. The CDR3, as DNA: TGCGCCAGCAGCCAAGTGGTCTTAAACACCGGGGAGCTGTTTTTT.

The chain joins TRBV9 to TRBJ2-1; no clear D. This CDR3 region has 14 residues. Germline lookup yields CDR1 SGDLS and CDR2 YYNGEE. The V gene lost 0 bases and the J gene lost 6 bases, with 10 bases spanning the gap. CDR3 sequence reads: CASSVVAFSNEQFF. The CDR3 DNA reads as TGTGCCAGCAGCGTAGTAGCTTTCTCCAATGAGCAGTTCTTC.

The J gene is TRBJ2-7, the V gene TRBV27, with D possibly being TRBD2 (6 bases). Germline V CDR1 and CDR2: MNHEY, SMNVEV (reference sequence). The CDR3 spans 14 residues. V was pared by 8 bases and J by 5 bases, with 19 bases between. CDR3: CASRSGTSLDEQYF. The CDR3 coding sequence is TGTGCCAGCCGCTCCGGGACTTCGCTCGACGAGCAGTACTTC.

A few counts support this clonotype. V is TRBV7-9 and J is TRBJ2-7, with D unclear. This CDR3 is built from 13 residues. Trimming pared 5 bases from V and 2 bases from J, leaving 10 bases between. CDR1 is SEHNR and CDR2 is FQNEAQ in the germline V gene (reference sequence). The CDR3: CASSPQAAYEQYF. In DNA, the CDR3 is TGTGCCAGCAGCCCGCAGGCTGCCTACGAGCAGTACTTC.

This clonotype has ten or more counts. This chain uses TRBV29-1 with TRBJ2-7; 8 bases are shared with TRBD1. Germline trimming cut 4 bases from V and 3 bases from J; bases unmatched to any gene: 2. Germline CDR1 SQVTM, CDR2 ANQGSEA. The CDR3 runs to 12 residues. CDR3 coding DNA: TGCAGCGTTGGGACAGGGATCTACGAGCAGTACTTC. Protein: CSVGTGIYEQYF.

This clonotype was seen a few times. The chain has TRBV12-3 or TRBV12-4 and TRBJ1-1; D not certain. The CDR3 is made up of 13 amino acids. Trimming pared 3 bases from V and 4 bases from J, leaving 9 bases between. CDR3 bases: TGTGCCAGCAGTTTCAAGGACGGCACTGAAGCTTTCTTT. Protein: CASSFKDGTEAFF.

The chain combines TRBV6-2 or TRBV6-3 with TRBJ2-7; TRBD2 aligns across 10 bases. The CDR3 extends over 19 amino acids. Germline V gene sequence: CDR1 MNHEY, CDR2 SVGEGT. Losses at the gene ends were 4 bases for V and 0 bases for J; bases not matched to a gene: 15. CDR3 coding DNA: TGTGCCAGCAGTTTCGGACTAGCGGCATCTATACGGGCCTCCTACGAGCAGTACTTC. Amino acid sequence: CASSFGLAASIRASYEQYF.

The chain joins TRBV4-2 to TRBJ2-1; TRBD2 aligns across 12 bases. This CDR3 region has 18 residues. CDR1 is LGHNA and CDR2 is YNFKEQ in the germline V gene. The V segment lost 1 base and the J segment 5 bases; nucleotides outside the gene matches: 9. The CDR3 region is CASSQALRLAGVNNEQFF. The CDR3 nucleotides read TGTGCCAGCAGCCAAGCCCTCCGACTAGCGGGGGTGAACAATGAGCAGTTCTTC.

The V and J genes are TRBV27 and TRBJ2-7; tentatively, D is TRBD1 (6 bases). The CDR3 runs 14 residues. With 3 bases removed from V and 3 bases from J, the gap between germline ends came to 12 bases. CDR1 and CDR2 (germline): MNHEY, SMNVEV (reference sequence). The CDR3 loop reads CASSLHRVYYEQYF. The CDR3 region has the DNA TGTGCCAGCAGTTTGCACAGGGTGTACTACGAGCAGTACTTC.

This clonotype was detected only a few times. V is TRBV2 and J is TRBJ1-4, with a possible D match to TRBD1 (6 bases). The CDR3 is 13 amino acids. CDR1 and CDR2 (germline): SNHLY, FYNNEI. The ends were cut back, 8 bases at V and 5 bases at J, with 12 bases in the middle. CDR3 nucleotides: TGTGCCAGCTTGGACAGCCCAAATGAAAAACTGTTTTTT. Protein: CASLDSPNEKLFF.

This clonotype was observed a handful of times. The CDR3 nucleotides read TGTGCCAGCAGCTCACAGGGGAACCAAGAGACCCAGTACTTC. It codes for CASSSQGNQETQYF. V usage is TRBV7-2 and J usage is TRBJ2-5; 7 bases agree with TRBD1. Germline CDR1 reads SGHTA; CDR2 reads FQGNSA. CDR3 length: 14 residues. The trim removed 4 bases at V and 0 bases at J, leaving 2 bases unmatched.

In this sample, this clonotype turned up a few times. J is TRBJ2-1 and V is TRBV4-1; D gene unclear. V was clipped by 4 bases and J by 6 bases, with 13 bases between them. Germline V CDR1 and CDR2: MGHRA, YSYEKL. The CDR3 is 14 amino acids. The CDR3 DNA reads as TGCGCCAGCAGCCGATTCCTCTCCACCAATGAGCAGTTCTTC. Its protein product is CASSRFLSTNEQFF.

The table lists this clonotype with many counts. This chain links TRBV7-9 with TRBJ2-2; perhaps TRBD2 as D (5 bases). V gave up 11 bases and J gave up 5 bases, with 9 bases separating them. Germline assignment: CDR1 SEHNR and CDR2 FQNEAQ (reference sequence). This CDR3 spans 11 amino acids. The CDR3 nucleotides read TGTGCCGGGAGCGGTACCGGGGAGCTGTTTTTT. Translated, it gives CAGSGTGELFF.

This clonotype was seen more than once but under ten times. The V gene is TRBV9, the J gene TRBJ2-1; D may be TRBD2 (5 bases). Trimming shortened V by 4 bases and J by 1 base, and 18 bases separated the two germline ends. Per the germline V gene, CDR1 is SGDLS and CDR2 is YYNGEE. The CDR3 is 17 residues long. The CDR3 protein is CASSPKAAGSSYNEQFF. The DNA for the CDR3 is TGTGCCAGCAGCCCCAAAGCGGCGGGCTCATCCTACAATGAGCAGTTCTTC.

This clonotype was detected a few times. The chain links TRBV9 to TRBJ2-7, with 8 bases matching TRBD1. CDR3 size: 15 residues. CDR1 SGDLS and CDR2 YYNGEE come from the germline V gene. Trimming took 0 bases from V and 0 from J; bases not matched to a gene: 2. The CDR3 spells CASSVAQGDSYEQYF. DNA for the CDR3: TGTGCCAGCAGCGTAGCACAGGGGGACTCCTACGAGCAGTACTTC. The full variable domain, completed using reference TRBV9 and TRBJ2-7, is DSGVTQTPKHLITATGQRVTLRCSPRSGDLSVYWYQQSLDQGLQFLIQYYNGEERAKGNILERFSAQQFPDLHSELNLSSLELGDSALYFCASSVAQGDSYEQYFGPGTRLTVT.

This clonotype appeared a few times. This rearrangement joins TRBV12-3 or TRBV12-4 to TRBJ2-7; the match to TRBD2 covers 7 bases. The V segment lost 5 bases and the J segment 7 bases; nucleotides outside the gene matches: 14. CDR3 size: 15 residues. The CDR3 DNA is TGTGCCAGCAGTGTGAGCGGGATCACCCTTGGGGAGCAGTACTTC. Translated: CASSVSGITLGEQYF.

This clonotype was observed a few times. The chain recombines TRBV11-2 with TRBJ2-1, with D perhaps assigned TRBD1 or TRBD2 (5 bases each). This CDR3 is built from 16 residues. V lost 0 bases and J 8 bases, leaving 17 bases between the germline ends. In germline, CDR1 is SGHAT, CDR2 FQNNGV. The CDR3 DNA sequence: TGTGCCAGCAGCTTAGACGGGGCGGCAGGGCTGGATGAGCAGTTCTTC. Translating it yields CASSLDGAAGLDEQFF.

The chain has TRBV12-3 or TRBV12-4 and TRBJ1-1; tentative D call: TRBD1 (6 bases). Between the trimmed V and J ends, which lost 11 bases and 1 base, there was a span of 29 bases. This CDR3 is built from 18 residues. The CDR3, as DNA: TGTGCCGGGCCATGTGGACCGGGACAAAATAGTACGAACACTGAAGCTTTCTTT. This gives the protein CAGPCGPGQNSTNTEAFF.

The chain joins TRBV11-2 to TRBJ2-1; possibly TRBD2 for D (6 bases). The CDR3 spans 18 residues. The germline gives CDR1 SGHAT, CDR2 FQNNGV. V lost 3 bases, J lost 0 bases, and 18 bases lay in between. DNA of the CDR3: TGTGCCAGCAGCTTTTCGGGACTCCAACCCAGCTCCTACAATGAGCAGTTCTTC. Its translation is CASSFSGLQPSSYNEQFF.

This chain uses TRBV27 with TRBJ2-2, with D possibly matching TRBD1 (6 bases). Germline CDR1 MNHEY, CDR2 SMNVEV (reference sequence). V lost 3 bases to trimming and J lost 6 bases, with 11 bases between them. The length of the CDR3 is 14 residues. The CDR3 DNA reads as TGTGCCAGCAGTTTCCAGGGGAGCCCCGGGGAGCTGTTTTTT. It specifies CASSFQGSPGELFF.

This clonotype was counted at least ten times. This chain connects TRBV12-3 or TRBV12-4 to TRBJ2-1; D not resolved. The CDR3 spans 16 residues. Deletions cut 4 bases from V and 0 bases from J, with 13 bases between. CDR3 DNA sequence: TGTGCCAGCAGTTCACCGCTTCCGAGCTCCTACAATGAGCAGTTCTTC. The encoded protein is CASSSPLPSSYNEQFF.

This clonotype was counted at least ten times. CDR3 amino acids: CSAIHYEQYF. CDR3 nucleotide sequence: TGCAGTGCTATCCACTACGAGCAGTACTTC. The chain couples TRBV20-1 to TRBJ2-7; no reliable D call. V lost 4 bases and J 3 bases, leaving 4 bases between the germline ends. Germline V gene sequence: CDR1 DFQATT, CDR2 SNEGSKA (reference sequence). The CDR3 loop spans 10 amino acids.

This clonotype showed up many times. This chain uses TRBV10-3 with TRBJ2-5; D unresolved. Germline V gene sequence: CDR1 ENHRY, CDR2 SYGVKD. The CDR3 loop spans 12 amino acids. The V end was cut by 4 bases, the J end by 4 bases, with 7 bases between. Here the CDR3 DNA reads TGTGCCATCAGTGTGGTTGGAGAGACCCAGTACTTC. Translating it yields CAISVVGETQYF.

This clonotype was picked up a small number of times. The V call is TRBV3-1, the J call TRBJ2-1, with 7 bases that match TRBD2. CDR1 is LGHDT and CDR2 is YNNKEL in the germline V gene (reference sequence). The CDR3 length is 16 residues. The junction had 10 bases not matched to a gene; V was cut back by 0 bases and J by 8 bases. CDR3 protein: CASSQDQRLAYHEQFF. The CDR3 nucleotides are TGTGCCAGCAGCCAAGATCAACGACTAGCTTACCATGAGCAGTTCTTC.

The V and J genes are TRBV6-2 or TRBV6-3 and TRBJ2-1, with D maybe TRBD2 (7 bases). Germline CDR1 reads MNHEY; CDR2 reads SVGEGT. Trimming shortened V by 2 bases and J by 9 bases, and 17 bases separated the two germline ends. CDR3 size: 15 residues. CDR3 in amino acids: CASSYTPGGRSEQFF. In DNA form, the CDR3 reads TGTGCCAGCAGTTACACACCCGGGGGGCGGAGTGAGCAGTTCTTC.

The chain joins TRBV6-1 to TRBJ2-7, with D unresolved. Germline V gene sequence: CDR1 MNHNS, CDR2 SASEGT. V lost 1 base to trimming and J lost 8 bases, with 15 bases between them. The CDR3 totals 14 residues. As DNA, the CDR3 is TGTGCCAGCAGTGAAGAAGTAGCCGCGATAAAGCAGTACTTC. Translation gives CASSEEVAAIKQYF.

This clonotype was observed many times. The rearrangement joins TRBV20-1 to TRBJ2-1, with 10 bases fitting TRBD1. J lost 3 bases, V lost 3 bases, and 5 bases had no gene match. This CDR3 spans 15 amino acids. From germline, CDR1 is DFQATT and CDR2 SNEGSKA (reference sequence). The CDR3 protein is CSARTGTGDYNEQFF. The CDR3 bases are TGCAGTGCTAGGACCGGGACAGGGGACTACAATGAGCAGTTCTTC.

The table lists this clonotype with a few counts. The CDR3 is CASSLYGSNTEAFF. In nucleotides, the CDR3 is TGCGCCAGCAGCTTGTACGGGTCGAACACTGAAGCTTTCTTT. The chain combines TRBV5-1 with TRBJ1-1; D gene ambiguous. From germline, CDR1 is SGHRS and CDR2 YFSETQ. V was cut by 1 base and J by 1 base, with 8 bases left in between. This CDR3 contains 14 residues. Full variable domain (missing parts from reference TRBV5-1 and TRBJ1-1): KAGVTQTPRYLIKTRGQQVTLSCSPISGHRSVSWYQQTPGQGLQFLFEYFSETQRNKGNFPGRFSGRQFSNSRSEMNVSTLELGDSALYLCASSLYGSNTEAFFGQGTRLTVV.